Shown below are 11 T cell receptor beta chains from a single sample sequenced in a study of sequential checkpoint blockade in melanoma. Some clones are missing from TCRdb's copy, which holds only in-frame ones; the method was immunoSEQ multiplex PCR. The table includes about 5,700 clones, nearly 90% detected once. As to treatment: randomized to nivolumab then ipilimumab (arm A) or the reverse (arm B). Material: CD8+ T cells sorted from blood (inferred from file names), obtained from a patient given nivolumab and ipilimumab in sequence. All receptors derive from a human donor with melanoma.

The rearrangement joins TRBV7-2 to TRBJ2-5; D is ambiguous. The J call is doubtful: the DNA matches TRBJ2-7 better. The germline V gene encodes CDR1 SGHTA and CDR2 FQGNSA. The CDR3 runs 14 residues. As DNA, the CDR3 is TGTGCCAGCAGCTTAGGGCTTAGCTCCTACGAGCAGTACTTC. It codes for CASSLGLSSYEQYF.

V usage is TRBV19 and J usage is TRBJ1-1; the D is unclear. The germline V gene has CDR1 LNHDA and CDR2 SQIVND (reference sequence). The CDR3 sequence is 12 residues long. With 5 bases removed from V and 0 bases from J, the gap between germline ends came to 4 bases. The CDR3 loop is CASSQMNTEAFF. CDR3 DNA sequence: TGTGCCAGTAGTCAAATGAACACTGAAGCTTTCTTT.

This clone was detected a few times. This rearrangement joins TRBV7-2 to TRBJ2-1, with TRBD2 matching over 7 bases. With V trimmed by 1 base and J by 3 bases, 6 bases remained unmatched. From germline, CDR1 is SGHTA and CDR2 FQGNSA. The CDR3 sequence is 16 residues long. This CDR3 is CASSLDSAGDYNEQFF. The CDR3 region has the DNA TGTGCCAGCAGCTTAGATTCTGCGGGGGACTACAATGAGCAGTTCTTC. Full variable domain (outside the CDR3, taken from reference TRBV7-2 and TRBJ2-1): GAGVSQSPSNKVTEKGKDVELRCDPISGHTALYWYRQSLGQGLEFLIYFQGNSAPDKSGLPSDRFSAERTGGSVSTLTIQRTQQEDSAVYLCASSLDSAGDYNEQFFGPGTRLTVL.

V and J are TRBV13 and TRBJ1-1; D unclear. Trimming removed 6 bases at V and 6 bases at J, with 17 bases between. The CDR3 is 14 amino acids. Germline values: CDR1 PRHDT, CDR2 FYEKMQ (reference sequence). The CDR3 loop is CASRQGWAGAEAFF. The CDR3 nucleotides read TGTGCCAGCAGGCAAGGCTGGGCTGGCGCTGAAGCTTTCTTT.

This chain uses TRBV6-1 with TRBJ1-4; possibly TRBD1 for D (6 bases). Trimming removed 1 base from V and 7 bases from J, with 10 bases in between. The germline V gene encodes CDR1 MNHNS and CDR2 SASEGT. The CDR3 totals 14 residues. CDR3 protein: CASSEGAGVEKLFF. CDR3 in DNA: TGTGCCAGCAGTGAAGGGGCAGGGGTTGAAAAACTGTTTTTT.

The chain joins TRBV7-9 to TRBJ2-7, with 7 bases lining up with TRBD1. Germline CDR1 and CDR2: SEHNR and FQNEAQ (reference sequence). The CDR3 runs to 15 residues. The trim removed 5 bases at V and 1 base at J, leaving 8 bases unmatched. The chain's CDR3 is CASSVKGQRSYEQYF. The CDR3 bases are TGTGCCAGCAGCGTAAAGGGACAGCGTTCCTACGAGCAGTACTTC.

The V and J genes are TRBV28 and TRBJ2-2; D might be TRBD1 (5 bases). Germline assignment: CDR1 MDHEN and CDR2 SYDVKM. The CDR3 sequence is 14 residues long. V was clipped by 3 bases and J by 4 bases, with 9 bases between them. CDR3 sequence reads: CASSFRRVTGELFF. Here the CDR3 DNA reads TGTGCCAGCAGTTTCCGCAGGGTCACCGGGGAGCTGTTTTTT.

The V and J genes are TRBV28 and TRBJ2-7; D is possibly TRBD1 (6 bases). Germline CDR1 is MDHEN and CDR2 is SYDVKM. This CDR3 region has 15 residues. V was clipped by 6 bases and J by 2 bases, with 17 bases between them. In DNA, the CDR3 is TGTGCCAGCAGGGTTCGGACAGCACCGACCTACGAGCAGTACTTC. Protein sequence: CASRVRTAPTYEQYF.

The chain couples TRBV7-9 to TRBJ2-7, with TRBD1 identical over 8 bases. CDR3 length equals 18 residues. CDR1 and CDR2 from the germline V gene are SEHNR and FQNEAQ (reference sequence). V shed 5 bases and J 3 bases; nucleotides not matched to a gene: 18. CDR3 protein: CASSADREFPFPFYEQYF. For the CDR3, the DNA is TGTGCCAGCAGCGCGGACAGGGAATTCCCATTCCCCTTCTACGAGCAGTACTTC.

The V and J genes are TRBV28 and TRBJ1-5, with a possible D match to TRBD1 (6 bases). The V gene lost 6 bases and the J gene lost 0 bases, with 9 bases spanning the gap. This CDR3 is built from 14 residues. The germline V gene encodes CDR1 MDHEN and CDR2 SYDVKM. The CDR3 is CASRDRYSNQPQHF. As DNA, the CDR3 is TGTGCCAGCAGGGACAGATATAGCAATCAGCCCCAGCATTTT.

The chain carries TRBV28 and TRBJ2-3; D may be TRBD1 (5 bases). The CDR3 length is 14 residues. The V gene lost 3 bases and the J gene lost 1 base, with 8 bases spanning the gap. The V gene's germline CDR1 is MDHEN and CDR2 SYDVKM. The CDR3 DNA reads TGTGCCAGCAGTTTCCTACAGGGCACAGATACGCAGTATTTT. Protein sequence: CASSFLQGTDTQYF.